The 26 T cell receptor beta chains below come from one sample, sequenced in a study of blood T cell repertoires in COVID-19. The repertoire was sequenced with immunoSEQ multiplex PCR; TCRdb's copy has only in-frame clones and lacks some. The sample records about 380,000 clones, 70% to 90% being singletons. The sequencing sample was made of PBMCs or T cells enriched from blood (not recorded which). The receptors originated from a woman aged 18 to 35 who had recovered from COVID-19.

The chain is built from TRBV4-1 and TRBJ2-7; 9 bases fit TRBD1. From germline, CDR1 is MGHRA and CDR2 YSYEKL. The CDR3 has 14 amino acids. J was trimmed by 2 bases and V by 1 base; bases with no gene match: 0. The CDR3 is CASSQGDRAYEQYF. For the CDR3, the DNA is TGCGCCAGCAGCCAAGGGGACAGGGCCTACGAGCAGTACTTC.

The chain is built from TRBV29-1 and TRBJ2-5; a weak D match, TRBD1 (6 bases). With 6 bases removed from V and 1 base from J, the gap between germline ends came to 9 bases. In germline, CDR1 is SQVTM, CDR2 ANQGSEA. The CDR3 runs to 12 residues. This CDR3 reads CSVGQFQETQYF. CDR3 DNA: TGCAGCGTAGGACAGTTCCAAGAGACCCAGTACTTC.

The CDR3 reads CASSRRRGGTDTQYF. The CDR3 DNA reads as TGTGCCAGCAGTAGGAGGCGGGGGGGCACAGATACGCAGTATTTT. The genes are TRBV27 and TRBJ2-3; TRBD2 agrees at 8 bases. Germline CDR1 and CDR2: MNHEY and SMNVEV (reference sequence). V trimming: 5 bases; J trimming: 1 base; junction bases outside the gene matches: 5. The CDR3 runs 15 residues.

The chain couples TRBV6-5 to TRBJ2-7; a possible D gene is TRBD1 (6 bases). The CDR3 is 11 amino acids. Germline CDR1 MNHEY, CDR2 SVGAGI. Trimming left V 7 bases short and J 5 bases short, with 9 bases between. CDR3 nucleotides: TGTGCCAGCACAAGGGGGAACGAGCAGTACTTC. This translates into CASTRGNEQYF.

This clone showed up just once. The rearrangement links TRBV7-9 to TRBJ1-3; D unclear. This CDR3 spans 12 amino acids. Germline-derived CDR1 and CDR2 are SEHNR and FQNEAQ (reference sequence). Trimming pared 2 bases from V and 5 bases from J, leaving 4 bases between. The CDR3 sequence is CASSLYRNTIYF. In nucleotides, the CDR3 is TGTGCCAGCAGCTTATACAGAAACACCATATATTTT.

The chain combines TRBV5-1 with TRBJ1-1, with D possibly TRBD1 on 6 matching bases. The germline gives CDR1 SGHRS, CDR2 YFSETQ. The CDR3 loop spans 12 amino acids. Trimming took off 3 bases at V and 12 bases at J, with 15 bases between the two ends. CDR3 DNA: TGCGCCAGCAGCTCCCTTAGGGGACAATCTTTCTTT. Translating it yields CASSSLRGQSFF.

The rearrangement joins TRBV5-1 to TRBJ2-1; no clear D. CDR3 length: 14 amino acids. Trimming removed 0 bases from V and 0 bases from J, with 4 bases in between. The germline V gene has CDR1 SGHRS and CDR2 YFSETQ. The DNA for the CDR3 is TGCGCCAGCAGCTTGGGTAGCTCCTACAATGAGCAGTTCTTC. It specifies CASSLGSSYNEQFF.

The chain recombines TRBV10-2 with TRBJ1-5; D gene unclear. This CDR3 spans 13 amino acids. The V end lost 4 bases, the J end lost 2 bases, and 6 bases lay between the germline ends. Germline V gene sequence: CDR1 WSHSY, CDR2 SAAADI. The CDR3 here is CASSVGGNQPQHF. The CDR3 DNA reads TGCGCCAGCAGTGTCGGGGGCAATCAGCCCCAGCATTTT.

The rearrangement links TRBV7-2 to TRBJ2-7, with D perhaps TRBD2 (6 bases). Trimming cost V 2 bases and J 0 bases, with 11 bases left between them. The length of the CDR3 is 15 residues. Germline assignment: CDR1 SGHTA and CDR2 FQGNSA. CDR3 nucleotides: TGTGCCAGCAGCTTAACGGGGGACGCCTCCTACGAGCAGTACTTC. Its protein is CASSLTGDASYEQYF.

The chain recombines TRBV3-1 (or the pseudogene TRBV3-2) with TRBJ2-3; D uncertain. Trimming removed 4 bases from V and 3 bases from J, with 5 bases in between. Germline V gives CDR1 LGHDT, CDR2 YNNKEL (reference sequence). The CDR3 sequence is 12 residues long. CDR3 loop: CASSPRTDTQYF. CDR3 coding DNA: TGTGCCAGCAGCCCGCGTACAGATACGCAGTATTTT.

V gene TRBV23-1 combines with J gene TRBJ1-4, with 9 bases lining up with TRBD1. TRBV23-1 is assigned to the ORF class and has an uncertain function. The CDR3 runs to 14 residues. With V trimmed by 4 bases and J by 8 bases, 5 bases remained unmatched. The CDR3 DNA reads TGCGCCAGCAGTCTACAGGGGGCGGGAGAAAAACTGTTTTTT. This sequence encodes CASSLQGAGEKLFF.

V usage is TRBV19 and J usage is TRBJ2-1, with TRBD1 matching over 8 bases. The CDR3 is 14 residues long. In germline, CDR1 is LNHDA, CDR2 SQIVND (reference sequence). V dropped 3 bases and J dropped 9; count of bases not matched to a gene: 7. CDR3: CASSMYRGSTEQFF. The CDR3 DNA reads TGTGCCAGTAGTATGTACAGGGGGTCCACTGAGCAGTTCTTC.

This clone has a single count. This sequence joins TRBV7-3 and TRBJ2-5; 8 bases are shared with TRBD1. Germline CDR1 SGHTA, CDR2 FQGTGA. The CDR3 has 14 amino acids. The junction had 2 bases not matched to a gene; V was cut back by 4 bases and J by 1 base. The CDR3 nucleotides read TGTGCCAGCAGCTCCGGACAGGGCCAAGAGACCCAGTACTTC. It encodes CASSSGQGQETQYF.

The CDR3 loop is CASRIGTGDLGSQHF. In DNA, the CDR3 is TGTGCCAGCCGGATCGGGACAGGGGATTTGGGGTCCCAGCATTTT. The V call is TRBV6-5, the J call TRBJ1-5; 10 nucleotides line up with TRBD1. CDR1 is MNHEY and CDR2 is SVGAGI in the germline V gene. The trim removed 8 bases at V and 11 bases at J, leaving 15 bases unmatched. The CDR3 spans 15 residues.

V and J are TRBV10-2 and TRBJ2-7; TRBD2 is a possible D gene (5 bases). Deletions cut 7 bases from V and 2 bases from J, with 15 bases between. CDR3 length equals 14 residues. CDR1 is WSHSY and CDR2 is SAAADI in the germline V gene. CDR3 nucleotide sequence: TGCGCCAGCATAGAAGGGTGGCGGGCCTACGAGCAGTACTTC. This encodes CASIEGWRAYEQYF.

The chain recombines TRBV6-6 with TRBJ1-5; maybe TRBD1 (6 bases). The CDR3 runs to 15 residues. CDR1 and CDR2 from the germline V gene are MNHNY and SVGAGI (reference sequence). Trimming pared 4 bases from V and 4 bases from J, leaving 14 bases between. DNA for the CDR3: TGTGCCAGCAGTTCCCCAGGGGAGATGAATCAGCCCCAGCATTTT. Its translation is CASSSPGEMNQPQHF.

The genes are TRBV3-1 (or the pseudogene TRBV3-2) and TRBJ2-1, with a weak D call TRBD1 (7 bases). Germline lookup yields CDR1 LGHDT and CDR2 YNNKEL (reference sequence). The CDR3 runs 19 residues. V shed 2 bases and J shed 0 bases, with 20 bases lying between them. CDR3 DNA: TGTGCCAGCAGCCAAACCAGGGGGAGGCTGGAAAGCTCCTACAATGAGCAGTTCTTC. Amino acids: CASSQTRGRLESSYNEQFF.

The rearrangement links TRBV25-1 to TRBJ2-7, with D maybe TRBD1 (7 bases). Per germline, CDR1 MGHDK and CDR2 SYGVNS. The ends were cut back, 6 bases at V and 3 bases at J, with 18 bases in the middle. The CDR3 extends over 15 amino acids. CDR3 residues: CASSLRGQGGYEQYF. Written as DNA, the CDR3 is TGTGCCAGCAGCCTCAGAGGGCAGGGGGGCTACGAGCAGTACTTC.

The chain combines TRBV20-1 with TRBJ1-1, with a possible D match to TRBD1 (5 bases). This CDR3 has 13 amino acids. The V gene lost 4 bases and the J gene lost 2 bases, with 11 bases spanning the gap. Germline V CDR1 and CDR2: DFQATT, SNEGSKA (reference sequence). CDR3 nucleotides: TGCAGTGCTAATGAAGGGGTAAACACTGAAGCTTTCTTT. Translation gives CSANEGVNTEAFF.

This clone came up a few times. The chain carries TRBV11-3 and TRBJ1-2; maybe TRBD1 (5 bases). The CDR3 covers 13 residues. Trimming took off 1 base at V and 4 bases at J, with 7 bases between the two ends. Germline assignment: CDR1 SGHNT and CDR2 YENEEA. CDR3: CASSLVGGYGYTF. CDR3 DNA: TGTGCCAGCAGCTTAGTCGGGGGCTATGGCTACACCTTC.

This sequence joins TRBV5-4 and TRBJ1-1; D is perhaps TRBD1 (6 bases). The V end lost 0 bases, the J end lost 2 bases, and 8 bases lay between the germline ends. The CDR3 runs 14 residues. Germline V gene sequence: CDR1 SGHNT, CDR2 YYREEE (reference sequence). CDR3 DNA: TGTGCCAGCAGCTTGGGGACAGCTAACACTGAAGCTTTCTTT. This codes for CASSLGTANTEAFF.

This clone appeared a few times. The chain is built from TRBV10-3 and TRBJ1-1; 7 bases fit TRBD1. Trimming took 2 bases from V and 2 from J; bases not matched to a gene: 11. CDR1 and CDR2 (germline): ENHRY, SYGVKD. This CDR3 region has 17 residues. The CDR3 protein is CAISEEGRGRKNTEAFF. The CDR3 nucleotides read TGTGCCATCAGTGAGGAGGGAAGGGGGCGTAAAAACACTGAAGCTTTCTTT.

A remark on this clone: This CDR3 fails to terminate in the conserved phenylalanine or tryptophan, so it likely reflects a read error. Because the CDR3's place on the DNA is in doubt, the DNA is left out and the CDR3 is given as listed by TCRdb. The rearrangement joins TRBV10-1 to TRBJ1-1; TRBD1, the table's D call, was not compared with the DNA. Germline lookup yields CDR1 WNHNN and CDR2 SYGVQD (reference sequence). 12 amino acids form the CDR3, both terminal residues included. CDR3 in amino acids: CAKTGTISSGVI.

The rearrangement joins TRBV28 to TRBJ1-4; D remains unclear. V shed 4 bases and J shed 8 bases, with 11 bases lying between them. Per germline, CDR1 MDHEN and CDR2 SYDVKM. The CDR3 is made up of 13 amino acids. CDR3 coding DNA: TGTGCCAGCAGTTATGTTCGAGTGGAAAAACTGTTTTTT. Translated, it gives CASSYVRVEKLFF.

This chain connects TRBV5-5 to TRBJ1-3; perhaps TRBD1 as D (6 bases). The CDR3 is 15 residues long. Per germline, CDR1 SGHKS and CDR2 YYEKEE (reference sequence). V gave up 2 bases and J gave up 0 bases, with 9 bases separating them. DNA for the CDR3: TGTGCCAGCAGCTTAGACAGGAACTCTGGAAACACCATATATTTT. This gives the protein CASSLDRNSGNTIYF.

This sequence joins TRBV12-5 and TRBJ2-2, with 9 positions matching TRBD1. This CDR3 is built from 15 residues. Trimming at V came to 6 bases and at J to 5 bases, leaving 7 bases not matched to a gene. From germline, CDR1 is LGHNT and CDR2 FRNRAP. For the CDR3, the DNA is TGTGCTAGTGGCCTACAGGGGGCTTGGACCGGGGAGCTGTTTTTT. Protein sequence: CASGLQGAWTGELFF. Supplemented by reference TRBV12-5 and TRBJ2-2, the full variable domain reads DARVTQTPRHKVTEMGQEVTMRCQPILGHNTVFWYRQTMMQGLELLAYFRNRAPLDDSGMPKDRFSAEMPDATLATLKIQPSEPRDSAVYFCASGLQGAWTGELFFGEGSRLTVL.